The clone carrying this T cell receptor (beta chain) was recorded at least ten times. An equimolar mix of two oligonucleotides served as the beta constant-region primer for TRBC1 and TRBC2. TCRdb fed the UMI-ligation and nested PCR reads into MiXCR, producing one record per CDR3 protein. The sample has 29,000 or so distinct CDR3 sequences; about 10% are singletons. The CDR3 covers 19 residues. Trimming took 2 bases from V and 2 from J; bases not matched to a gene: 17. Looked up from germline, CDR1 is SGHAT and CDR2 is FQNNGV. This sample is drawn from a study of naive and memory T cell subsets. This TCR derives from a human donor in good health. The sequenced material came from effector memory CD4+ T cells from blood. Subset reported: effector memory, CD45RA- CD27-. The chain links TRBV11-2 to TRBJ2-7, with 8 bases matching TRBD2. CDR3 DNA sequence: TGTGCCAGCAGCTTACGCGTTACTAGCGGTTACCAAAGGCCCTACGAGCAGTACTTC. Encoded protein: CASSLRVTSGYQRPYEQYF.